This is a list of T cell receptor beta chains from one sample in a study of identifying expanded T cells in peripheral blood. Produced via immunoSEQ multiplex PCR; TCRdb's table is partial and in-frame only. The table records over 80,000 clones, around 87% of them present only once. Material for sequencing was blood. These receptors were collected from a person aged 18 to 70 in good health. The CDR3 runs from the conserved cysteine through the conserved F or W. Each record gives: J gene, D gene, clone size, V gene, CDR3 protein, CDR3 DNA. The D gene is left open where the match is weak. Expanded clones are given a class, and other clones once, few, many or no size at all.

J: TRBJ2-7; D: .; size: .; V: TRBV7-9; CDR3: CASSNPSGGTYEQYF; DNA: TGTGCCAGCAGCAACCCTAGCGGAGGGACATACGAGCAGTACTTC
J: TRBJ2-3; D: .; size: .; V: TRBV6-4; CDR3: CASRPRGLGTDTQYF; DNA: TGTGCCAGCAGACCTCGGGGCCTAGGGACAGATACGCAGTATTTT
J: TRBJ1-2; D: .; size: .; V: TRBV6-1; CDR3: CARGWEAGRDTF; DNA: TGTGCCAGAGGCTGGGAAGCAGGCCGGGACACCTTC
J: TRBJ1-1; D: .; size: .; V: TRBV19; CDR3: CASSFDLPSEAFF; DNA: TGTGCCAGTAGTTTTGACCTCCCCTCTGAAGCTTTCTTT
J: TRBJ1-1; D: .; size: .; V: TRBV19; CDR3: CASSPGDRNTEAFF; DNA: TGTGCCAGTAGTCCCGGGGACCGAAACACTGAAGCTTTCTTT
J: TRBJ2-2; D: TRBD1; size: .; V: TRBV25-1; CDR3: CASGTGRITGELFF; DNA: TGTGCCAGTGGGACAGGTCGGATCACCGGGGAGCTGTTTTTT
J: TRBJ1-2; D: .; size: .; V: TRBV9; CDR3: CASSVVGDGYTF; DNA: TGTGCCAGCAGCGTAGTAGGGGATGGCTACACCTTC
J: TRBJ1-1; D: .; size: .; V: TRBV9; CDR3: CASSVQMNTEAFF; DNA: TGTGCCAGCAGCGTACAAATGAACACTGAAGCTTTCTTT
J: TRBJ2-7; D: .; size: .; V: TRBV7-2; CDR3: CASSQGHSSYEQYF; DNA: TGTGCCAGCAGCCAAGGGCACAGCTCCTACGAGCAGTACTTC
J: TRBJ1-4; D: .; size: .; V: TRBV11-2; CDR3: CASSAGVRKEKLFF; DNA: TGTGCCAGCAGCGCCGGAGTAAGAAAGGAAAAACTGTTTTTT
J: TRBJ2-7; D: .; size: .; V: TRBV9; CDR3: CASSVEAGERYEQYF; DNA: TGTGCCAGCAGCGTAGAGGCTGGGGAAAGGTACGAGCAGTACTTC
J: TRBJ1-2; D: .; size: .; V: TRBV5-5; CDR3: CASSITEGRRGYTF; DNA: TGTGCCAGCAGCATTACAGAGGGTAGAAGAGGCTACACCTTC
J: TRBJ2-7; D: .; size: .; V: TRBV4-1; CDR3: CASSPGQSYEQYF; DNA: TGCGCCAGCAGCCCGGGACAAAGCTACGAGCAGTACTTC
J: TRBJ2-5; D: .; size: once; V: TRBV5-6; CDR3: CASSLAGGGQETQYF; DNA: TGTGCCAGCAGCTTGGCAGGAGGGGGTCAAGAGACCCAGTACTTC